The 2 T cell receptor beta chains in this list originate from one sample, sequenced in a study of blood T cell repertoires in COVID-19. Using immunoSEQ multiplex PCR, the repertoire was profiled, and TCRdb retains in-frame clones only, with some absent. Among roughly 280,000 clones, approximately 81% were seen once, and the ten largest hold around 4.2%. Sequencing was carried out using peripheral blood. These receptors were obtained from a man aged 55 to 70 with acute or convalescent COVID-19.

This chain uses TRBV5-5 with TRBJ2-1; 9 positions match TRBD2. The J segment lost 5 bases and the V segment lost 3 bases, leaving 6 bases of the junction unmatched. This CDR3 contains 15 residues. In germline, CDR1 is SGHKS, CDR2 YYEKEE (reference sequence). The DNA for the CDR3 is TGTGCCAGCAGCTCCTTAGCGGGGGCCGACAATGAGCAGTTCTTC. It specifies CASSSLAGADNEQFF.

This clone was counted once. CDR3 region: CASSLEVRGWSYTF. The CDR3 region has the DNA TGTGCCAGCAGCTTAGAGGTCAGGGGTTGGAGCTACACCTTC. J is TRBJ1-2 and V is TRBV7-9, with D perhaps TRBD1 (6 bases). CDR1 is SEHNR and CDR2 is FQNEAQ in the germline V gene (reference sequence). Deletions cut 1 base from V and 9 bases from J, with 15 bases between. The CDR3 length is 14 residues.